This T cell receptor (beta chain) is from a study of blood T cells in healthy people across ages. Study results and limitations: Changes seen in expanded clonotypes were possibly confounded by donor CMV status left unknown.

Points on this clonotype: Its specificity is unknown. Given a much more abundant clone one base away, this may be a read error.

Using a J-beta primer mix together with a sample-barcoded 5' primer, a second PCR was run for roughly 6 to 12 cycles. Every molecule of cDNA carried a tag from a template-switch adaptor with 12 random nucleotides. Individual samples furnished no less than 2.5 million CDR3-containing paired-end reads apiece. TCRdb recomputed calls from the 5' RACE reads with MiXCR, one row per CDR3 protein. The sample records 850,000 to 1,100,000 distinct CDR3 sequences, 35% to 40% being singletons. From germline, CDR1 is SQVTM and CDR2 ANQGSEA. The V gene end was trimmed by 5 bases and the J gene end by 11 bases; junction bases not matched to a gene: 17. This CDR3 has 14 amino acids.

The chain has TRBV29-1 and TRBJ2-5; 7 positions match TRBD1. The source of this sequence is a man younger than 35 in good health. Sequenced material: blood. Here the CDR3 DNA reads TGCAGCGTTTTACCCCGGGACAGTTACAATGAGCAGTACTTC. Translation gives CSVLPRDSYNEQYF.